Each of the 9 T cell receptor beta chains below was sequenced from the same sample in a study of CD8+ T cells in alopecia areata. Sequencing used cDNA as its template, made by extracting RNA and reverse transcribing it. TCRdb's table, derived via immunoSEQ multiplex PCR, lists solely in-frame clones and lacks some. The sample includes about 30,000 clones, 62% of them seen just once. The sequenced material came from NKG2D-high CD8+ T cells sorted from blood. The receptor set was obtained from a human donor with alopecia areata.

In this sample, this clone is medium-sized. An end of the junction differs from the germline gene, which may be a read error. The sample contains more than one DNA sequence encoding this CDR3. The chain joins TRBV7-9 to TRBJ2-4; weak D call: TRBD2 (5 bases). The CDR3 covers 14 residues. Germline V CDR1 and CDR2: SEHNR, FQNEAQ (reference sequence). CDR3 sequence (DNA): TGCGCCAGCAGCCAAGATCGATCCGGGGACATTCAGTACTTC. Translation: CASSQDRSGDIQYF.

This rearrangement joins TRBV5-1 to TRBJ2-3; 7 positions agree with TRBD1. The V and J ends lost 4 bases and 4 bases, in that order; junction bases with no gene match: 12. Per the germline V gene, CDR1 is SGHRS and CDR2 is YFSETQ. The CDR3 runs to 16 residues. The CDR3 region is CASSPTPGQLSDTQYF. The CDR3 DNA is TGCGCCAGCAGCCCCACACCGGGACAGCTTTCAGATACGCAGTATTTT.

The CDR3 region is CASSFGVVEQFF. Here the CDR3 DNA reads TGTGCCAGCAGCTTTGGGGTAGTTGAGCAGTTCTTC. The V and J genes are TRBV5-6 and TRBJ2-1; D gene uncertain. The CDR3 is made up of 12 amino acids. Germline V gene data show CDR1 as SGHDT and CDR2 as YYEEEE. With 2 bases removed from V and 9 bases from J, the gap between germline ends came to 9 bases.

By share, this clone ranks as medium-sized. This chain joins TRBV4-1 and TRBJ2-5; weak D call: TRBD1 (6 bases). V gave up 2 bases and J gave up 3 bases, with 10 bases separating them. In germline, CDR1 is MGHRA, CDR2 YSYEKL. CDR3 length: 14 residues. The DNA of the CDR3 is TGCGCCAGCAGCCAACAGGGGTGGGAAGAGACCCAGTACTTC. Amino acids: CASSQQGWEETQYF.

V usage is TRBV7-9 and J usage is TRBJ1-2, with a tentative D call TRBD1 (5 bases). V was shortened by 8 bases and J by 8 bases, with 21 bases between the two germline ends. There are 14 residues in the CDR3. CDR1 and CDR2 (germline): SEHNR, FQNEAQ (reference sequence). DNA for the CDR3: TGTGCCAGCGATTTGACAGACGGCAATTACGGCTACACCTTC. The encoded protein is CASDLTDGNYGYTF. The full variable domain, its missing parts supplied by reference TRBV7-9 and TRBJ1-2, is DTGVSQNPRHKITKRGQNVTFRCDPISEHNRLYWYRQTLGQGPEFLTYFQNEAQLEKSRLLSDRFSAERPKGSFSTLEIQRTEQGDSAMYLCASDLTDGNYGYTFGSGTRLTVV.

This clone was seen only once. The rearrangement joins TRBV4-1 to TRBJ2-7, with no clear D. V lost 2 bases and J lost 5, with 7 bases in between. In germline, CDR1 is MGHRA, CDR2 YSYEKL. The CDR3 runs 12 residues. The CDR3 loop reads CASSQSGDEQYF. The CDR3 region has the DNA TGCGCCAGCAGCCAATCAGGCGACGAGCAGTACTTC.

The chain couples TRBV27 to TRBJ2-5; 13 positions agree with TRBD2. The CDR3 is made up of 14 amino acids. The V segment lost 2 bases and the J segment 11 bases; nucleotides outside the gene matches: 5. Germline CDR1 and CDR2: MNHEY and SMNVEV (reference sequence). The CDR3 spells CASSLGTSGKQQYF. CDR3 DNA sequence: TGTGCCAGCAGTTTAGGGACTAGCGGGAAACAGCAGTACTTC.

This clone showed up just once. This sequence joins TRBV6-6 and TRBJ1-1, with TRBD1 as a possible D gene (5 bases). Germline V lookup: CDR1 MNHNY, CDR2 SVGAGI (reference sequence). V was pared by 3 bases and J by 7 bases, with 15 bases between. The CDR3 covers 14 residues. Here the CDR3 DNA reads TGTGCCAGCAGTTATCTACCGGGGCCTCTTGAAGCTTTCTTT. This translates into CASSYLPGPLEAFF.

This clone was counted between two and nine times. The rearrangement uses TRBV7-9 and TRBJ2-7; D is undetermined. This CDR3 has 13 residues. The germline gives CDR1 SEHNR, CDR2 FQNEAQ (reference sequence). The V end was cut by 5 bases, the J end by 0 bases, with 8 bases between. CDR3 protein: CASSPRSSYEQYF. For the CDR3, the DNA is TGTGCCAGCAGCCCCAGAAGCTCCTACGAGCAGTACTTC.